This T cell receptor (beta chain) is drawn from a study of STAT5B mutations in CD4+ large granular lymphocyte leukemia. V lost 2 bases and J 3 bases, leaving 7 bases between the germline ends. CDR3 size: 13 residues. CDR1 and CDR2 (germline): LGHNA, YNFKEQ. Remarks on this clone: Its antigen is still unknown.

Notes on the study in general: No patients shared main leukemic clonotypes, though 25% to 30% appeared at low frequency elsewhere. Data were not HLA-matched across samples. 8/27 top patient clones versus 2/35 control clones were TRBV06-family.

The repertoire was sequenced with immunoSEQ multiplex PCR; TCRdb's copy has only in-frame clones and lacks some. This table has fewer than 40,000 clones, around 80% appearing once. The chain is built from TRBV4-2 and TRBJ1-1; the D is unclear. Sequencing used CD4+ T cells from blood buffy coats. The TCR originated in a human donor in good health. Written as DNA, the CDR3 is TGTGCCAGCAGCCAAATACAGTACACTGAAGCTTTCTTT. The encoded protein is CASSQIQYTEAFF.